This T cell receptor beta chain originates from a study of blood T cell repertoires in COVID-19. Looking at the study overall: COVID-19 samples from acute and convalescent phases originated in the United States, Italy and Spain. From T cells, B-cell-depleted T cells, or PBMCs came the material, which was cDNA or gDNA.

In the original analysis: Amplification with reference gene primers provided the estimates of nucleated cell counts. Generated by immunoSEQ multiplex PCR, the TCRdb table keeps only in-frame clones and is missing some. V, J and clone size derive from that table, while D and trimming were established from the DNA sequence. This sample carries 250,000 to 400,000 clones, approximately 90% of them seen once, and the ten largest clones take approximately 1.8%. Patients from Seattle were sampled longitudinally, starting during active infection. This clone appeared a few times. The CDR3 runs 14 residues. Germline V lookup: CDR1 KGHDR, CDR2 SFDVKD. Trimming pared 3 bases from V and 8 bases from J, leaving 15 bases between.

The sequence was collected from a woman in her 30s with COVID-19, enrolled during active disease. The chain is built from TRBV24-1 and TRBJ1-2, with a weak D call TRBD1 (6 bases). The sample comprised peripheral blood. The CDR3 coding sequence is TGTGCCACCAGTGATGTATCGGGACATAACGGCTACACCTTC. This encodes CATSDVSGHNGYTF.